The source of this T cell receptor beta chain is a study of OX40 agonist ivuxolimab in advanced cancers. Across the study: Aged roughly 23 to 79 with a mean of roughly 63 years, they were almost 85% male. Study-level findings and limits: The mean number of expanded clones was higher in CD8+ T cells than in CD4+.

TCRdb's table, derived via immunoSEQ multiplex PCR, lists solely in-frame clones and lacks some. The sample holds some 91,000 clones; about 87% are singletons and the top ten take 4.5% to 5.5%. Germline V gene data show CDR1 as LNHNV and CDR2 as YYDKDF (reference sequence). Deletions cut 3 bases from V and 0 bases from J, with 10 bases between. The CDR3 has 15 residues. Turning to this clone: Its antigen is as yet unknown.

Exclusion applied to patients with autoimmune disease history or systemic immunosuppression. This TCR derives from an adult with an advanced solid tumor such as melanoma, head and neck, liver or kidney cancer. Sequences were derived from CD4+ or CD8+ T cells sorted from blood, sampled in a trial of the OX40 agonist ivuxolimab. J is TRBJ2-3 and V is TRBV15; D tentatively fits TRBD1 or TRBD2 (5 bases each). CDR3 DNA sequence: TGTGCCACCAGCAGGGGACGGTTAAGCACAGATACGCAGTATTTT. It specifies CATSRGRLSTDTQYF.